The rows below give T cell receptor beta chains drawn from one sample of a study of blood T cell repertoires in COVID-19. Only in-frame clones appear in the TCRdb table, and some are missing; sequencing was by immunoSEQ multiplex PCR. The sample lists under 200,000 clones, roughly 80% seen once, with around 10% in the top ten. The sequenced sample consisted of PBMCs or T cells enriched from blood (not recorded which). These receptors originate from a man between 45 and 60 years old who had recovered from COVID-19. Each CDR3 is given with its conserved first and last residue. A D gene is named only where the DNA matches it firmly. Clone size is stated in some rows and not others, as once, few, many or a class when expanded.

size,length,D,V,J,DNA,CDR3
NA,16,NA,TRBV5-3,TRBJ2-5,TGTGCCAGAAGCCCCCGCTGGCAGGGGTGGGAAGAGACCCAGTACTTC,CARSPRWQGWEETQYF
NA,16,NA,TRBV11-2,TRBJ1-2,TGTGCCAGCAGCTTCAGAATGACAGAGACTAACTATGGCTACACCTTC,CASSFRMTETNYGYTF
NA,13,NA,TRBV27,TRBJ2-2,TGTGCCAGCAGTACAGGCCTGACCGGGGAGCTGTTTTTT,CASSTGLTGELFF
NA,14,NA,TRBV5-4,TRBJ2-2,TGTGCCACAGGGAGGCAGGGCCGGACCGGGGAGCTGTTTTTT,CATGRQGRTGELFF
NA,17,TRBD1,TRBV4-1,TRBJ2-2,TGCGCCAGCAGCCAACAAAGAGGACAGGGTGACACCGGGGAGCTGTTTTTT,CASSQQRGQGDTGELFF
NA,14,NA,TRBV24-1,TRBJ1-1,TGTGCCACCAGTGAGACAGGAATGAACACTGAAGCTTTCTTT,CATSETGMNTEAFF
NA,15,TRBD2,TRBV3-1/TRBV3-2,TRBJ2-7,TGTGCCAGCAGCCAAGCCAGCGGGAGGGCTCACGAGCAGTACTTC,CASSQASGRAHEQYF
NA,13,NA,TRBV11-1,TRBJ1-1,TGTGCCAGCAGCGCCAGGATGAACACTGAAGCTTTCTTT,CASSARMNTEAFF
few,17,TRBD2,TRBV9,TRBJ2-5,TGTGCCAGCAGCGTAGTATGTACTAGCGTGTACCAAGAGACCCAGTACTTC,CASSVVCTSVYQETQYF
NA,16,TRBD2,TRBV7-7,TRBJ2-5,TGTGCTAGCAGCTTAGCCGCTAGCGGGAGACGAGAGACCCAGTACTTC,CASSLAASGRRETQYF
NA,18,TRBD2,TRBV3-1/TRBV3-2,TRBJ2-7,TGTGCCAGCAGCCCGTTAGGACTAGCGGGAGGTCTCCTGGCCGAGCAGTACTTC,CASSPLGLAGGLLAEQYF
few,13,NA,TRBV11-3,TRBJ2-5,TGTGCCAGCAGCCGGACACCACAAGAGACCCAGTACTTC,CASSRTPQETQYF
NA,13,NA,TRBV3-1/TRBV3-2,TRBJ2-1,TGTGCCAGCAGCCTGACTAGGCTGAATGAGCAGTTCTTC,CASSLTRLNEQFF
NA,17,TRBD1,TRBV19,TRBJ1-2,TGTGCCAGTAGTCCAGGCCGGGACAGGGGTTTGTTCCATGGCTACACCTTC,CASSPGRDRGLFHGYTF
NA,12,TRBD2,TRBV29-1,TRBJ2-7,TGCAGTGGACTAGCGGAGTCCTACGAGCAGTACTTC,CSGLAESYEQYF
NA,17,NA,TRBV4-2,TRBJ1-3,TGTGCCAGCAGCCAAGATCCCCTGGCCCTTTCTGGAAACACCATATATTTT,CASSQDPLALSGNTIYF
NA,13,NA,TRBV25-1,TRBJ1-2,TGTGCCAGCAGTGGGGGCAGTCCTTGGGGCTACACCTTC,CASSGGSPWGYTF